This TCR beta chain was retrieved from a study of blood T cell repertoires in COVID-19. This clone was seen more than once but under ten times. Generated by immunoSEQ multiplex PCR, the TCRdb table keeps only in-frame clones and is missing some. Of fewer than 300,000 clones in the sample, about three quarters are singletons; the top ten hold 2.5% to 4%. Sample: peripheral blood. This TCR was recovered from an elderly woman with acute or convalescent COVID-19.

The CDR3 bases are TGTGCCAGCAGCGGGACTAGCGCAATGCGCGGGGAGCTGTTTTTT. It is translated as CASSGTSAMRGELFF. V is TRBV3-1 (or the pseudogene TRBV3-2) and J is TRBJ2-2; 10 nucleotides align to TRBD2. The CDR3 consists of 15 residues. The V gene's germline CDR1 is LGHDT and CDR2 YNNKEL (reference sequence). Trimming removed 5 bases from V and 7 bases from J; junction bases left unmatched: 7.